Given below is one T cell receptor (beta chain) in context. Which antigen it targets is not known. No base quality values were provided; no much bigger clone lies one nucleotide off. These data come from a study of control samples from healthy donors and cancer patients (TCRdb year 2020). Libraries were constructed by the immunoSEQ multiplex PCR assay. The source is immuneACCESS, and TCRdb retained only in-frame sequences with V and J called. Part of the clones is not carried over; for the studies checked, unresolved V genes explain less than half of this, and the remainder is unexplained. The sample table shows nearly 40,000 clones, and around 90% are seen once. The biggest ten clones account for less than 4.5% of the sample. CDR1 and CDR2 (SNHLY, FYNNEI) derive from the germline V gene. The CDR3 measures 14 amino acids from cysteine to phenylalanine. Only CDR3 DNA is held: 42 bases, read in frame from base 1. V is clipped by 4 bases and J by 5 bases, and the sequence between their germline boundaries is 11 bases long.

The V and J segments used are TRBV2 and TRBJ2-2; the D gene is not confidently resolved. The receptor comes from a woman aged 45-59 years in good health. The sequenced sample consisted of blood. The nucleotide sequence reads as follows: TGTGCCAGCAGTGTGGGCAGCGTTACCGGGGAGCTGTTTTTT. The resulting protein is CASSVGSVTGELFF.